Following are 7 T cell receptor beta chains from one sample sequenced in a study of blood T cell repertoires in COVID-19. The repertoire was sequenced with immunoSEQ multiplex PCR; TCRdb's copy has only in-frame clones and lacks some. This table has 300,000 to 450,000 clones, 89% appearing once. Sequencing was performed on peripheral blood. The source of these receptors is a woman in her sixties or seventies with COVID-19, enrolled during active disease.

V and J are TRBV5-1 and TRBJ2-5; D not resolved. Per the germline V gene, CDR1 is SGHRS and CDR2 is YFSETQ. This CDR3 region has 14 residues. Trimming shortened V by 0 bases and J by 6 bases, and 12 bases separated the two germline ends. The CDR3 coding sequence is TGCGCCAGCAGCTTGGCGTCGGGTGTCAAGACCCAGTACTTC. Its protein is CASSLASGVKTQYF.

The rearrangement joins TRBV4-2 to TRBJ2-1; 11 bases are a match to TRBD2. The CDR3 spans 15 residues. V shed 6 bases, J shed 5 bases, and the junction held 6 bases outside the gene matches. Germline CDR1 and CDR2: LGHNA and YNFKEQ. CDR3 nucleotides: TGTGCCAGCAGTGACGGTAGCGGGGGGGACAATGAGCAGTTCTTC. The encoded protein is CASSDGSGGDNEQFF.

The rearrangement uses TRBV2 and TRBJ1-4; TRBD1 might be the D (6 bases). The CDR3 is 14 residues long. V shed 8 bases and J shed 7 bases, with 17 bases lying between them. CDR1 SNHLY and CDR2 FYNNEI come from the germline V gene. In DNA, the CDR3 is TGTGCCAGCGGGGGGGAACAGGGCCCTGAAAAACTGTTTTTT. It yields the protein CASGGEQGPEKLFF.

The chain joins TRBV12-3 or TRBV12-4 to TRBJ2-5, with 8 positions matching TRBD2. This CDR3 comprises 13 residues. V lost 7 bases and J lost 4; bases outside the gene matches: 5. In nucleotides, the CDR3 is TGTGCCAGCACGAGCGGGGGCCCAGAGACCCAGTACTTC. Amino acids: CASTSGGPETQYF.

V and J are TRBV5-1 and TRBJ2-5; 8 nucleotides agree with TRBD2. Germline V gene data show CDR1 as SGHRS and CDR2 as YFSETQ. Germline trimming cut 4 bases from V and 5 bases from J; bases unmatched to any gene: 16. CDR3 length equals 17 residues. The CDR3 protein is CASSQPRGSGDGETQYF. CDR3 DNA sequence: TGCGCCAGCAGCCAACCCAGGGGTAGCGGGGACGGGGAGACCCAGTACTTC.

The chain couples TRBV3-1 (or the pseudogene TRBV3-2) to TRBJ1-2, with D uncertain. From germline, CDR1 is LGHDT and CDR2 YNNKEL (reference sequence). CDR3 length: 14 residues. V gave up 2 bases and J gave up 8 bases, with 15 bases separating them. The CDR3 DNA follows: TGTGCCAGCAGCCAACCCAGCGGGGTTGGAGGCTACACCTTC. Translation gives CASSQPSGVGGYTF.

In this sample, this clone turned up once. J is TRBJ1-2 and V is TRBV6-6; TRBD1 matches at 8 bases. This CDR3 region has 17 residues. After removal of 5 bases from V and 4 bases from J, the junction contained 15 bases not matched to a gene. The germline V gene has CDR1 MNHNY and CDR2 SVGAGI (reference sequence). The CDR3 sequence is CASSPTASGTGGYGYTF. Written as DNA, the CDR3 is TGTGCCAGCAGTCCAACGGCGTCCGGGACAGGCGGCTATGGCTACACCTTC.